This T cell receptor (beta chain) was identified in a study of blood T cell repertoires in COVID-19. Study information: Samples representing acute and convalescent COVID-19 were sourced from the United States, Italy and Spain. In each case, the material was cDNA or gDNA derived from T cells, B-cell-depleted T cells, or PBMCs.

V lost 7 bases, J lost 4 bases, and 22 bases lay in between. The V gene's germline CDR1 is SQVTM and CDR2 ANQGSEA. The CDR3 has 15 residues. Authors' data handling: Cell counts per sample came from amplifying reference gene primers. The method was immunoSEQ multiplex PCR; TCRdb's version includes in-frame clones alone and lacks a portion of them. V and J calls and clone size are given by that table; D and trimming were obtained from the DNA. This sample carries 65,000 to 70,000 clones, approximately 80% of them seen once, and the ten largest clones take about 16%. This clonotype was obtained from an elderly man with active COVID-19. The chain carries TRBV29-1 and TRBJ1-1; D might be TRBD1 (5 bases). The sequencing input was peripheral blood. CDR3 coding DNA: TGCAGCGCCGTCAGGTTTGCGGGGGATGGCACTGAAGCTTTCTTT. This sequence encodes CSAVRFAGDGTEAFF.